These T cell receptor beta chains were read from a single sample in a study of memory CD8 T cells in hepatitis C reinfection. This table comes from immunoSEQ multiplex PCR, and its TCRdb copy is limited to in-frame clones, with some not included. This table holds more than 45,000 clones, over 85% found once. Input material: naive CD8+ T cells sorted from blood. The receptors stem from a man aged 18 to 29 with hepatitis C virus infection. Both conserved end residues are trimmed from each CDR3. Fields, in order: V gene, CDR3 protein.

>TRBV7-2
ASSLGSATRTDTQY
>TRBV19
ASSSRVGYNEQF
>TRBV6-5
ASSYSVGLAAGELF
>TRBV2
ASEGVQETQY
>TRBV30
AWAGGEQF
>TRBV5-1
ASSLGTSGTYEQY
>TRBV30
AWSWSFGQGVPEAF
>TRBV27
ASSLDRNTGELF
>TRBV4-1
ASSQAETGGREQY
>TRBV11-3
ASSSGADTQY
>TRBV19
ASSIGFSGGYQETQY
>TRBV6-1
ASSEVSNQPQH
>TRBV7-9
ASSPYGTGVVTDTQY
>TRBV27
ASSPIHSDRGTGETQY
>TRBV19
ASNEGINSPLH
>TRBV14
ASSQDITSGRAGNEQF
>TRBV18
ASSPSQGALNTGELF
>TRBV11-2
ASSSRGGRESESYNEQF
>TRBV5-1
ASSLDRVAGELF
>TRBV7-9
ASSLAGGAADTQY
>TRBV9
ASSTGRRDSNYGYT
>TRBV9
ASSVGTSGRDEQF
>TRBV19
ASRSGQGWAEAF
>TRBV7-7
ASSLGGVHTGELF
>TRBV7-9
ASSADRAANPNYGYT
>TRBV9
ASSVGTSGMDEQF
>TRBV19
ASSIAWGQSTDTQY
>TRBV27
ASSLLAGATDTQY
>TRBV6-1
ASSASGTGRELGETQY
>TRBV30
AWGRAGDREWNEQF
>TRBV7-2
ASSLDTGRRPYNEQF
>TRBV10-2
ASSGLVPYEQY
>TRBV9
ASSLGGGTGNTIY